The clone carrying this TCR beta chain was picked up many times. Using unique molecular identifiers, the investigators prepared the TCRbeta library. Each CDR3 protein gets one entry after TCRdb re-called the PCR reads with MiXCR. The table records roughly 590,000 distinct CDR3 sequences, roughly 15% of them present only once. The data derive from a study of T-cell reconstitution after alpha-beta-depleted transplantation in children. Trimming left V 5 bases short and J 10 bases short, with 18 bases between. There are 14 residues in the CDR3. Germline V lookup: CDR1 DFQATT, CDR2 SNEGSKA (reference sequence).

The J gene is TRBJ1-6, the V gene TRBV20-1; perhaps TRBD1 as D (6 bases). The receptor was isolated from a human donor who donated a stem cell graft to a child with acute myeloid leukemia. The material sequenced was PBMCs from the stem cell graft donor, taken from the stem cell graft. The CDR3, as DNA: TGCAGTGCTGCCGGACAGCGCGCTGTATCACCCCTCCACTTT. Translation: CSAAGQRAVSPLHF.